This section outlines one T cell receptor beta chain sequence together with its context. What it recognizes is unknown. The data belong to a study of cytomegalovirus exposure and HLA in healthy donors. Broader study findings: The classifier was said to identify cytomegalovirus status with high specificity and sensitivity.

TCRdb keeps only in-frame clones here, not all; method: immunoSEQ multiplex PCR. The repertoire holds 95,000 to 150,000 clones, with roughly 90% as singletons. The CDR3 sequence is 17 residues long. The germline CDR1 and CDR2 sequences are LGHNA and YSLEER. V lost 3 bases and J lost 4; bases outside the gene matches: 12. Sequenced input: PBMCs. V is TRBV4-3 and J is TRBJ1-2; 9 bases match TRBD1. This sequence originates from a woman aged 18-35 years in good health and CMV-seronegative. CDR3 coding DNA: TGCGCCAGCAGCCAGGACGTCCCGGGACAGGGTTCCTATGGCTACACCTTC. Its protein is CASSQDVPGQGSYGYTF.